This TCR beta chain was sequenced for a study of blood T cell repertoires in COVID-19. Study in general: The United States, Italy and Spain provided the acute and convalescent COVID-19 samples. From T cells, B-cell-depleted T cells, or PBMCs came the material, which was cDNA or gDNA.

The Seattle patients, enrolled during active infection, were followed longitudinally. V dropped 6 bases and J dropped 8 bases, with 13 bases sitting between them. This CDR3 region has 11 residues. Germline CDR1 and CDR2: DFQATT and SNEGSKA (reference sequence). Source study methods: For nucleated cells, counts were estimated from reference gene primer amplification. Assay used: immunoSEQ multiplex PCR; TCRdb lists only in-frame clones, some missing. That table supplies the V and J calls and clone size; D and trimming were determined from the DNA. The sample lists 150,000 to 200,000 clones, around nine tenths occurring once.

Material for sequencing was peripheral blood. This chain joins TRBV20-1 and TRBJ1-2; D remains unclear. This sequence was found in a woman between 65 and 79 years old with COVID-19, enrolled during active disease. CDR3 loop: CSAKSGVGYTF. CDR3 in DNA: TGCAGTGCCAAGTCCGGAGTGGGCTACACCTTC.